This T cell receptor beta chain appears in the sequencing data of a study of cytomegalovirus exposure and HLA in healthy donors. Per germline, CDR1 MNHNY and CDR2 SVGAGI (reference sequence). Trimming pared 6 bases from V and 3 bases from J, leaving 12 bases between. This CDR3 region has 13 residues. This clone was seen more than once but under ten times. Its antigen is unknown. Study observations and caveats: Prior analysis indicated that the majority of TCR beta V segments exhibited productivity approximately 87% or approximately 30% of the time. The study put 150 to 200 TCR beta chains on its list as cytomegalovirus-associated.

PCR amplification relied on 60 Vbeta primers (plus 13 Jbeta primers). Libraries were prepared by immunoSEQ multiplex PCR; TCRdb keeps only in-frame clonotypes and omits some of them. The data contain about 61,000 clones, roughly 90% of them singletons. The rearrangement links TRBV6-6 to TRBJ2-7; D call uncertain. The sequencing input was PBMCs. This clonotype originated in a man aged 30-40 years in good health and CMV-seropositive. The CDR3: CASRTTPSYEQYF. CDR3 DNA: TGTGCCAGCAGAACAACTCCTAGCTACGAGCAGTACTTC.